The 25 T cell receptor beta chains reported below all come from one sample, sequenced in a study of early T cells in non-severe SARS-CoV-2 infection. TCRdb itself ran the 5' RACE reads through MiXCR, one entry per CDR3 protein. This sample carries tens of thousands of distinct CDR3 sequences, approximately 5.9% of them seen once, and the ten largest clones take around 7.7%. Sequences were derived from whole blood, sampled at baseline. The source is an adult who was a healthcare worker with PCR-confirmed SARS-CoV-2 infection or an uninfected control (not recorded which).

In its sample, this clonotype was seen many times. V and J are TRBV20-1 and TRBJ2-1; D is unclear. V lost 0 bases, J lost 5 bases, and 17 bases lay in between. The germline CDR1 and CDR2 sequences are DFQATT and SNEGSKA (reference sequence). This CDR3 is 16 amino acids long. This chain's CDR3 is CSARDVFRIPDNEQFF. The CDR3 coding sequence is TGCAGTGCTAGAGACGTATTCCGGATACCCGACAATGAGCAGTTCTTC.

This clonotype was observed a handful of times. The chain has TRBV28 and TRBJ1-6; D is perhaps TRBD1 (6 bases). The CDR3 has 15 amino acids. Germline CDR1 is MDHEN and CDR2 is SYDVKM. V lost 2 bases, J lost 7 bases, and 12 bases lay in between. CDR3 coding DNA: TGTGCCAGCAGTTTAGATGGGGGGGCAAATTCACCCCTCCACTTT. It encodes CASSLDGGANSPLHF.

This clonotype was detected only a few times. In DNA, the CDR3 is TGTGCCAGCAGTGATGGGACCTACAATGAGCAGTTCTTC. Encoded protein: CASSDGTYNEQFF. The chain links TRBV6-6 to TRBJ2-1; D is uncertain. The V end was cut by 5 bases, the J end by 2 bases, with 7 bases between. The CDR3 runs to 13 residues. Germline-derived CDR1 and CDR2 are MNHNY and SVGAGI (reference sequence).

This clonotype was seen many times. The chain combines TRBV20-1 with TRBJ2-7; D ambiguous. Germline CDR1 is DFQATT and CDR2 is SNEGSKA (reference sequence). The CDR3 length is 13 residues. The V gene lost 3 bases and the J gene lost 3 bases, with 12 bases spanning the gap. The CDR3 loop reads CSASDGRFYEQYF. The CDR3, as DNA: TGCAGTGCTAGTGATGGCAGGTTCTACGAGCAGTACTTC.

In its sample, this clonotype was seen many times. This chain uses TRBV7-6 with TRBJ2-1, with a tentative D call TRBD1 (6 bases). This CDR3 is built from 15 residues. Germline CDR1 SGHVS, CDR2 FNYEAQ. V was pared by 5 bases and J by 0 bases, with 11 bases between. The CDR3 DNA reads TGTGCCAGCAGCCCAGGACAGATCTCCTACAATGAGCAGTTCTTC. Its translation: CASSPGQISYNEQFF.

V gene TRBV29-1 combines with J gene TRBJ2-3; no reliable D call. This CDR3 is built from 13 residues. Between the trimmed V and J ends, which lost 7 bases and 4 bases, there was a span of 15 bases. Per the germline V gene, CDR1 is SQVTM and CDR2 is ANQGSEA. CDR3 nucleotides: TGCAGCGGCGCTTTGGTACTTGCAGATACGCAGTATTTT. Amino acids: CSGALVLADTQYF.

There are a few counts of this clonotype. The rearrangement uses TRBV20-1 and TRBJ2-7; TRBD2 aligns across 8 bases. Germline V gives CDR1 DFQATT, CDR2 SNEGSKA (reference sequence). The junction had 9 bases not matched to a gene; V was cut back by 1 base and J by 7 bases. This CDR3 spans 14 amino acids. CDR3 bases: TGCAGTGCTAGAGTACCTACTAGCGGAGATGAGCAGTACTTC. Its translation: CSARVPTSGDEQYF.

The rearrangement uses TRBV7-2 and TRBJ2-3; D unresolved. V was trimmed by 5 bases and J by 0 bases, leaving 15 bases between them. Germline assignment: CDR1 SGHTA and CDR2 FQGNSA. The CDR3 length is 16 residues. The CDR3, as DNA: TGTGCCAGCAGCCCCCAACTACAAACAAGCACAGATACGCAGTATTTT. Translated, it gives CASSPQLQTSTDTQYF.

This clonotype came up a few times. The DNA of the CDR3 is TGTGCCAGCAGCTTAGATCCACGGGGGAATCAGCCCCAGCATTTT. Its protein product is CASSLDPRGNQPQHF. The rearrangement links TRBV11-2 to TRBJ1-5; TRBD1 is a possible D gene (5 bases). V gave up 0 bases and J gave up 4 bases, with 10 bases separating them. This CDR3 has 15 residues. CDR1 is SGHAT and CDR2 is FQNNGV in the germline V gene.

This chain connects TRBV19 to TRBJ2-7, with no clear D. Germline V CDR1 and CDR2: LNHDA, SQIVND (reference sequence). V was trimmed by 6 bases and J by 1 base, leaving 16 bases between them. The CDR3 has 15 amino acids. This chain's CDR3 is CASRRENGASYEQYF. The CDR3 DNA reads as TGTGCCAGTAGACGCGAGAACGGAGCGTCCTACGAGCAGTACTTC.

This clonotype was counted at least ten times. The chain joins TRBV7-2 to TRBJ2-3; no firm D call. The ends were cut back, 0 bases at V and 2 bases at J, with 3 bases in the middle. This CDR3 is built from 13 residues. Germline V gene data show CDR1 as SGHTA and CDR2 as FQGNSA. DNA for the CDR3: TGTGCCAGCAGCTTAGCCGTCACAGATACGCAGTATTTT. This gives the protein CASSLAVTDTQYF.

This clonotype was observed a few times. The rearrangement uses TRBV4-1 and TRBJ2-5; unclear D gene. There are 16 residues in the CDR3. Germline values: CDR1 MGHRA, CDR2 YSYEKL. The V and J ends lost 0 bases and 1 base respectively, with 12 bases between them. In nucleotides, the CDR3 is TGCGCCAGCAGCCAAGAGCAAGGGAACGGCCAAGAGACCCAGTACTTC. Amino acids: CASSQEQGNGQETQYF.

This clonotype was recorded many times. The rearrangement links TRBV5-4 to TRBJ1-2; D not certain. The germline V gene encodes CDR1 SGHNT and CDR2 YYREEE (reference sequence). The CDR3 consists of 13 residues. Trimming took 4 bases from V and 0 from J, leaving 7 bases between them. The CDR3 DNA follows: TGTGCCAGCAGCGAGGATACTAACTATGGCTACACCTTC. Protein: CASSEDTNYGYTF.

This clonotype was detected a few times. The chain recombines TRBV14 with TRBJ2-7; the match to TRBD1 covers 7 bases. The CDR3 consists of 13 residues. V shed 6 bases and J 3 bases; nucleotides not matched to a gene: 5. Germline V CDR1 and CDR2: SGHDN, FVKESK. The CDR3 is CASRGQTNYEQYF. The CDR3 bases are TGTGCCAGCAGGGGACAGACCAACTACGAGCAGTACTTC.

The chain combines TRBV20-1 with TRBJ2-7; D is ambiguous. Germline lookup yields CDR1 DFQATT and CDR2 SNEGSKA (reference sequence). The CDR3 totals 9 residues. The CDR3 sequence: CRAGREQYF. CDR3 coding DNA: TGCAGGGCAGGCAGGGAGCAGTACTTC.

The CDR3 region is CASSEGQGYSPLHF. The DNA of the CDR3 is TGTGCCAGCAGCGAAGGACAGGGGTATTCACCCCTCCACTTT. V usage is TRBV13 and J usage is TRBJ1-6, with TRBD1 matching 9 bases. J gave up 8 bases and V 5 bases, and 4 bases lay outside the gene matches. The CDR3 sequence is 14 residues long. Germline-derived CDR1 and CDR2 are PRHDT and FYEKMQ (reference sequence).

This clonotype was seen at least ten times. V gene TRBV28 combines with J gene TRBJ2-2; the match to TRBD2 covers 11 bases. CDR1 and CDR2 from the germline V gene are MDHEN and SYDVKM. CDR3 length: 17 residues. The V gene end was trimmed by 5 bases and the J gene end by 1 base; junction bases not matched to a gene: 6. CDR3 sequence: CASSPPGLAGNTGELFF. The CDR3 DNA sequence: TGTGCCAGCAGTCCTCCAGGACTAGCGGGGAACACCGGGGAGCTGTTTTTT.

This clonotype showed up just a few times. The rearrangement joins TRBV6-6 to TRBJ2-1, with 11 bases matching TRBD1. Germline CDR1 MNHNY, CDR2 SVGAGI (reference sequence). This CDR3 region has 14 residues. J was trimmed by 8 bases and V by 5 bases; bases with no gene match: 5. This CDR3 is CASSRGQGVDEQFF. Written as DNA, the CDR3 is TGTGCCAGCAGTCGGGGACAGGGGGTGGATGAGCAGTTCTTC.

This clonotype was recorded many times. The rearrangement uses TRBV5-1 and TRBJ1-1; D not certain. The CDR3 contains 12 residues. In germline, CDR1 is SGHRS, CDR2 YFSETQ. The V and J ends lost 1 base and 4 bases respectively, with 5 bases between them. The chain's CDR3 is CASSLLATEAFF. The CDR3 nucleotides are TGCGCCAGCAGCTTGTTAGCCACTGAAGCTTTCTTT. Full variable domain (outside the CDR3, taken from reference TRBV5-1 and TRBJ1-1): KAGVTQTPRYLIKTRGQQVTLSCSPISGHRSVSWYQQTPGQGLQFLFEYFSETQRNKGNFPGRFSGRQFSNSRSEMNVSTLELGDSALYLCASSLLATEAFFGQGTRLTVV.

Many counts were recorded for this clonotype. The rearrangement joins TRBV18 to TRBJ2-3; D call uncertain. Germline V gene data show CDR1 as KGHSH and CDR2 as LQKENI. The V gene lost 5 bases and the J gene lost 1 base, with 4 bases spanning the gap. The CDR3 consists of 12 residues. As DNA, the CDR3 is TGTGCCAGCTCAACCCGCACAGATACGCAGTATTTT. Amino acid sequence: CASSTRTDTQYF.

This clonotype occurred many times. The chain is built from TRBV4-3 and TRBJ1-2; D remains unclear. This CDR3 is built from 13 residues. V shed 0 bases and J shed 4 bases, with 6 bases lying between them. CDR1 is LGHNA, CDR2 YSLEER, per germline. CDR3: CASSQDAGYGYTF. CDR3 coding DNA: TGCGCCAGCAGCCAAGATGCGGGCTATGGCTACACCTTC.

The chain joins TRBV30 to TRBJ2-5, with D unclear. The germline V and J ends were trimmed by 0 bases and 5 bases, with 10 bases remaining between them. Germline CDR1 GTSNPN, CDR2 SVGIG (reference sequence). CDR3 length: 13 residues. CDR3 protein: CAWSVTTLETQYF. In DNA, the CDR3 is TGTGCCTGGAGTGTAACAACCTTGGAGACCCAGTACTTC.

This clonotype was observed at least ten times. The chain uses TRBV7-6 and TRBJ2-7, with TRBD2 as a possible D gene (6 bases). The CDR3 runs 14 residues. The V gene lost 4 bases and the J gene lost 2 bases, with 12 bases spanning the gap. Germline CDR1 and CDR2: SGHVS and FNYEAQ. CDR3 DNA sequence: TGTGCCAGCAGCTCGCGGGACGCCACCTACGAGCAGTACTTC. It codes for CASSSRDATYEQYF.

In its sample, this clonotype was seen a few times. This sequence joins TRBV19 and TRBJ2-6; the D is unclear. The CDR3 length is 17 residues. The germline V gene has CDR1 LNHDA and CDR2 SQIVND (reference sequence). Between the trimmed V and J ends, which lost 3 bases and 0 bases, there was a span of 12 bases. The CDR3 DNA follows: TGTGCCAGTAGTATTGAGACAATTCACTCTGGGGCCAACGTCCTGACTTTC. Protein: CASSIETIHSGANVLTF. Full variable domain (outside the CDR3, taken from reference TRBV19 and TRBJ2-6): DGGITQSPKYLFRKEGQNVTLSCEQNLNHDAMYWYRQDPGQGLRLIYYSQIVNDFQKGDIAEGYSVSREKKESFPLTVTSAQKNPTAFYLCASSIETIHSGANVLTFGAGSRLTVL.

This clonotype was counted ten times or more. V gene TRBV7-2 combines with J gene TRBJ1-5; 9 bases agree with TRBD1. The CDR3 runs 16 residues. Germline values: CDR1 SGHTA, CDR2 FQGNSA. The ends lost 4 bases at V and 0 bases at J; junction bases unmatched: 4. The DNA of the CDR3 is TGTGCCAGCAGCTATACAGGGGGCTATAGCAATCAGCCCCAGCATTTT. As protein: CASSYTGGYSNQPQHF.